This TCR beta chain was profiled in a study of radiotherapy plus CTLA-4 blockade in lung cancer. Points on this clone: The antigen is unknown.

Findings and limits, study-wide: Early blood T cell clone dynamics reportedly forecast response best, with interferon-beta.

The repertoire was sequenced with immunoSEQ multiplex PCR; TCRdb's copy has only in-frame clones and lacks some. This sample has around 44,000 clones; 65% to 90% occur once, and the top ten carry less than 20%. Germline V gene lookup returns CDR1 SEHNR and CDR2 FQNEAQ (reference sequence). Trimming removed 5 bases from V and 4 bases from J, with 15 bases in between. This CDR3 contains 14 residues. The rearrangement joins TRBV7-9 to TRBJ2-7, with D possibly matching TRBD2 (7 bases). Source: peripheral blood, taken from a patient treated with radiotherapy plus ipilimumab. This clonotype originated in a human donor with non-small cell lung cancer that progressed on radiotherapy plus ipilimumab. Some clones in this sample may be carry-over from other donors' samples. The CDR3 DNA reads as TGTGCCAGCAGCCGCCAAGCGGGGACATACGAGCAGTACTTC. This gives the protein CASSRQAGTYEQYF.